The rows below give T cell receptor beta chains drawn from one sample of a study of long-term antiretroviral therapy in people with HIV. Libraries were prepared by immunoSEQ multiplex PCR; TCRdb keeps only in-frame clonotypes and omits some of them. The sample contains 25,000 to 30,000 clones, approximately 93% of which appear only once. The sample consisted of unsorted PBMCs, taken 6.2 years after starting antiretroviral therapy. All receptors derive from a man in his forties with HIV. Each CDR3 is given with its conserved first and last residue. A D gene is named only where the DNA matches it firmly. Some rows have no size entry. The others give once, few or many, or a class for an expanded clone.

CDR3 DNA | CDR3 protein | J gene | clone size | V gene | D gene
TGTGCCAGCAGCTTATACGGGGATACAATGAACACTGAAGCTTTCTTT | CASSLYGDTMNTEAFF | TRBJ1-1 | NA | TRBV11-2 | NA
TGTGCCAGCAACCCCGGGACTAGCGGACCCCATGAGCAGTTCTTC | CASNPGTSGPHEQFF | TRBJ2-1 | NA | TRBV2 | TRBD2
TGTGCCAGCAGCCCGCTACAGGGTGGCAATCAGCCCCAGCATTTT | CASSPLQGGNQPQHF | TRBJ1-5 | NA | TRBV27 | NA
TGTGCCAGCAGCCCGGACCTGACTGAAGCTTTCTTT | CASSPDLTEAFF | TRBJ1-1 | NA | TRBV5-5 | NA
TGTGCCAGCAGCTTGGGCAGGGGAGGCAATCAGCCCCAGCATTTT | CASSLGRGGNQPQHF | TRBJ1-5 | NA | TRBV13 | NA
TGTGCCATCAGTGAAGATCTCGGCTCTGGAAACACCATATATTTT | CAISEDLGSGNTIYF | TRBJ1-3 | NA | TRBV10-3 | NA
TGTGCCAGCAGCAAACAGGGGGCCGAGCCCCAGCATTTT | CASSKQGAEPQHF | TRBJ1-5 | NA | TRBV11-2 | TRBD1
TGTGCCAGCAGCAGAACCGGGACTAGCACCGGGGAGCTGTTTTTT | CASSRTGTSTGELFF | TRBJ2-2 | NA | TRBV7-6 | TRBD2
TGTGCCAGCACCGCAGGGACCAACACTGAAGCTTTCTTT | CASTAGTNTEAFF | TRBJ1-1 | NA | TRBV13 | NA
TGCGCCAGCAGTACTACAGGGGGACAGCATTACTACGAGCAGTACTTC | CASSTTGGQHYYEQYF | TRBJ2-7 | NA | TRBV4-1 | TRBD1
TGTGCCAGCAGCTTAGCCCTCCGGGGGCCATCGGACAGGTTGGGGCCCCAGCATTTT | CASSLALRGPSDRLGPQHF | TRBJ1-5 | NA | TRBV7-2 | TRBD1
TGTGCCAGCAGCTTGAGAGGTAACTACGAGCAGTACTTC | CASSLRGNYEQYF | TRBJ2-7 | NA | TRBV19 | NA
TGTGCCAGCAGCAGGACTAGCGGGAGAGAAAATGAGCAGTTCTTC | CASSRTSGRENEQFF | TRBJ2-1 | once | TRBV28 | TRBD2
TGTGCCAGCAGCTTAGTCGGGACAGGGGTCGAGCAGTACTTC | CASSLVGTGVEQYF | TRBJ2-7 | NA | TRBV7-9 | TRBD1
TGTGCCAGCAGCGCCGCTATAGGGGGGGAAGCTTTCTTT | CASSAAIGGEAFF | TRBJ1-1 | NA | TRBV9 | NA
TGTGCCAGCAGCTTAGTCCACACTAGCGGGACTAACACCGGGGAGCTGTTTTTT | CASSLVHTSGTNTGELFF | TRBJ2-2 | once | TRBV7-2 | TRBD2